Here is one T cell receptor beta chain with its context. The data belong to a study of T cell changes during pregnancy in multiple sclerosis. Clones were sequenced by immunoSEQ multiplex PCR, and TCRdb holds only the in-frame ones, with some missing. The sample consists of fewer than 50,000 clones, around 91% of them appearing once. Sequencing was performed on CD4+ T cells from peripheral blood mononuclear cells, taken in the second trimester of pregnancy. This sequence originates from a female donor in good health, enrolled as a control in a pregnancy study.

The CDR3: CASSSSGLYGYTF. CDR3 sequence (DNA): TGCGCCAGCAGCTCATCAGGCTTGTATGGCTACACCTTC. The chain is built from TRBV5-1 and TRBJ1-2; unclear D gene. Germline V lookup: CDR1 SGHRS, CDR2 YFSETQ. V shed 3 bases and J shed 5 bases, with 11 bases lying between them. This CDR3 comprises 13 residues.